The clone carrying this T cell receptor beta chain has ten or more counts. Germline V gene sequence: CDR1 SGHTA, CDR2 FQGNSA. CDR3 length: 12 amino acids. The V gene lost 5 bases and the J gene lost 8 bases, with 11 bases spanning the gap. This sample stems from a study of T-cell memory formation after mild COVID-19. Overall study: There were largely donor-specific TCR clusters.

5'RACE, which relied on constant-segment primers, yielded TCR alpha and TCR beta cDNA libraries carrying sample barcodes and UMIs. TCRdb fed the 5' RACE reads into MiXCR, producing one record per CDR3 protein. The table shows roughly 150,000 distinct CDR3 sequences, with roughly 13% occurring only once. The TCR was taken from a man aged 18 to 35 who had mild COVID-19 (a few samples of this study predate the infection). Cell type and time point are not known. V is TRBV7-2 and J is TRBJ2-3; perhaps TRBD2 as D (6 bases). The sequenced sample was PBMCs or a T cell subset sorted from them (not recorded which). This CDR3 reads CASSDTSLTQYF. The CDR3, as DNA: TGTGCCAGCAGCGACACTAGCCTTACGCAGTATTTT.